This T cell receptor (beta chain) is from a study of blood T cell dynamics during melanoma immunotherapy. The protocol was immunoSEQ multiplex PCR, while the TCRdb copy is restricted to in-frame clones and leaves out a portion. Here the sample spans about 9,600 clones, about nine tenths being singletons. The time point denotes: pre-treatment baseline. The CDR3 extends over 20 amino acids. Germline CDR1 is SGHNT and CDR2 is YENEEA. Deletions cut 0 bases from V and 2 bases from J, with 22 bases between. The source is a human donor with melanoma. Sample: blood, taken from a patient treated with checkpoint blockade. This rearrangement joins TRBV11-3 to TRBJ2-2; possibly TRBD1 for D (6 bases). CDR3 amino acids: CASSLDSGHASSGNTGELFF. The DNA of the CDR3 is TGTGCCAGCAGCTTAGATTCGGGACACGCCTCATCAGGAAACACCGGGGAGCTGTTTTTT.